Below, 32 T cell receptor beta chains from the same sample are listed, as sequenced in a study of shared clonotypes between healthy human individuals. Some clones are missing from TCRdb's copy, which holds only in-frame ones; the method was immunoSEQ multiplex PCR. The sample has 1 million to 1.2 million clones, approximately 75% seen once. The sample was memory CD4+ T cells from PBMCs. Subset of the sample: CD45RA-negative fraction. The receptors here all came from a man younger than 30 in good health. Some clones in this sample may be carry-over from other donors' samples.

This clone was observed once. The V and J genes are TRBV6-5 and TRBJ1-1; 7 bases map to TRBD1. CDR3 length equals 15 residues. Germline V lookup: CDR1 MNHEY, CDR2 SVGAGI. Trimming cost V 0 bases and J 4 bases; bases outside gene matches: 5. CDR3 region: CASSYSRGPGTEAFF. The CDR3 bases are TGTGCCAGCAGTTACTCGAGGGGGCCGGGCACTGAAGCTTTCTTT.

This clone was seen ten or more times. The chain carries TRBV4-3 and TRBJ2-5, with 7 bases identical to TRBD1. Matching the DNA end better, TRBJ2-7 makes the J call doubtful. There are 14 residues in the CDR3. In germline, CDR1 is LGHNA, CDR2 YSLEER. The CDR3 loop is CASSQRTGKYEQYF. The CDR3 nucleotides read TGCGCCAGCAGCCAACGGACAGGAAAATACGAGCAGTACTTC.

This rearrangement joins TRBV19 to TRBJ2-2; D gene unclear. The CDR3 totals 12 residues. Trimming took off 6 bases at V and 3 bases at J, with 5 bases between the two ends. Germline values: CDR1 LNHDA, CDR2 SQIVND (reference sequence). The CDR3 DNA is TGTGCCAGTAGGCCTTACACCGGGGAGCTGTTTTTT. The encoded protein is CASRPYTGELFF.

The genes are TRBV7-9 and TRBJ1-1; a possible D gene is TRBD1 (5 bases). Germline V gives CDR1 SEHNR, CDR2 FQNEAQ (reference sequence). The V and J ends lost 2 bases and 1 base respectively, with 11 bases between them. The CDR3 has 15 amino acids. Here the CDR3 reads CASSLKGVKNTEAFF. The CDR3 nucleotides are TGTGCCAGCAGCTTAAAAGGGGTAAAGAACACTGAAGCTTTCTTT. Full variable domain (remainder filled in from reference TRBV7-9 and TRBJ1-1): DTGVSQNPRHKITKRGQNVTFRCDPISEHNRLYWYRQTLGQGPEFLTYFQNEAQLEKSRLLSDRFSAERPKGSFSTLEIQRTEQGDSAMYLCASSLKGVKNTEAFFGQGTRLTVV.

Remarks on this clone: Within the sample, other DNA sequences also encode this same CDR3. CDR3 sequence reads: CASSLSGSYEQYF. The CDR3 region has the DNA TGTGCCAGCAGCCTCAGCGGGAGTTACGAGCAGTACTTC. V and J are TRBV27 and TRBJ2-7, with 8 nucleotides matching TRBD2. The ends lost 6 bases at V and 4 bases at J; junction bases unmatched: 5. Germline V gene data show CDR1 as MNHEY and CDR2 as SMNVEV (reference sequence). CDR3 length: 13 amino acids.

The chain recombines TRBV30 with TRBJ2-7; D gene ambiguous. CDR3 size: 14 residues. Germline values: CDR1 GTSNPN, CDR2 SVGIG (reference sequence). Trimming left V 0 bases short and J 4 bases short, with 13 bases between. CDR3 DNA sequence: TGTGCCTGGAGTGTAGATACATCCCTATACGAGCAGTACTTC. It codes for CAWSVDTSLYEQYF.

The rearrangement joins TRBV28 to TRBJ1-5; 9 positions agree with TRBD1. There are 18 residues in the CDR3. J was trimmed by 1 base and V by 1 base; bases with no gene match: 8. The V gene's germline CDR1 is MDHEN and CDR2 SYDVKM. CDR3 residues: CASSLSRQGVMSNQPQHF. As DNA, the CDR3 is TGTGCCAGCAGTTTATCGAGACAGGGGGTGATGAGCAATCAGCCCCAGCATTTT. Full variable domain (missing parts from reference TRBV28 and TRBJ1-5): DVKVTQSSRYLVKRTGEKVFLECVQDMDHENMFWYRQDPGLGLRLIYFSYDVKMKEKGDIPEGYSVSREKKERFSLILESASTNQTSMYLCASSLSRQGVMSNQPQHFGDGTRLSIL.

The V call is TRBV7-9, the J call TRBJ1-2; 11 nucleotides agree with TRBD1. Unmatched junction bases numbered 11, after V lost 4 bases and J lost 4 bases. The CDR3 is 17 amino acids. Germline loops: CDR1 SEHNR, CDR2 FQNEAQ (reference sequence). The CDR3 is CASSSWGQGVEGYGYTF. In DNA, the CDR3 is TGTGCCAGCAGCTCCTGGGGACAGGGGGTCGAGGGCTATGGCTACACCTTC.

This clone has only one observation. This chain joins TRBV7-2 and TRBJ2-6; D not certain. CDR1 is SGHTA, CDR2 FQGNSA, per germline. V was pared by 4 bases and J by 0 bases, with 16 bases between. This CDR3 has 18 residues. CDR3 region: CASSSVRVRTSGANVLTF. The DNA for the CDR3 is TGTGCCAGCAGCTCCGTCCGGGTCCGAACCTCTGGGGCCAACGTCCTGACTTTC.

This rearrangement joins TRBV28 to TRBJ2-7, with TRBD1 matching over 7 bases. CDR1 MDHEN and CDR2 SYDVKM come from the germline V gene. CDR3 length equals 13 residues. Trimming at V came to 2 bases and at J to 12 bases, leaving 10 bases not matched to a gene. CDR3 in DNA: TGTGCCAGCAGTTTAGGCCCTGACAGGGTTGGGTACTTC. This codes for CASSLGPDRVGYF.

This chain uses TRBV9 with TRBJ1-2; D gene unclear. Trimming pared 0 bases from V and 2 bases from J, leaving 11 bases between. The length of the CDR3 is 15 residues. Germline-derived CDR1 and CDR2 are SGDLS and YYNGEE. DNA for the CDR3: TGTGCCAGCAGCGTAGATGGCAGGACCAACTATGGCTACACCTTC. Translated: CASSVDGRTNYGYTF. The variable domain in full, with the rest retrieved from reference TRBV9 and TRBJ1-2, is DSGVTQTPKHLITATGQRVTLRCSPRSGDLSVYWYQQSLDQGLQFLIQYYNGEERAKGNILERFSAQQFPDLHSELNLSSLELGDSALYFCASSVDGRTNYGYTFGSGTRLTVV.

This clone was recorded many times. V gene TRBV6-6 combines with J gene TRBJ1-1; TRBD1 matches 9 bases. The germline gives CDR1 MNHNY, CDR2 SVGAGI (reference sequence). This CDR3 has 14 residues. V was clipped by 6 bases and J by 3 bases; unmatched bases: 5. The CDR3 is CASSLGQGDTEAFF. For the CDR3, the DNA is TGTGCCAGCAGCTTGGGACAGGGCGACACTGAAGCTTTCTTT.

This clone has a count of ten or more. J is TRBJ1-1 and V is TRBV6-5, with D possibly TRBD1 on 5 matching bases. The CDR3 has 14 amino acids. The V end was cut by 6 bases, the J end by 3 bases, with 14 bases between. Germline V CDR1 and CDR2: MNHEY, SVGAGI. The CDR3 protein is CASRWYSGDTEAFF. CDR3 sequence (DNA): TGTGCCAGCAGATGGTACTCGGGGGACACTGAAGCTTTCTTT.

The V gene is TRBV7-9, the J gene TRBJ1-4; no clear D gene. Trimming took off 0 bases at V and 5 bases at J, with 10 bases between the two ends. This CDR3 is built from 15 residues. Germline V gene data show CDR1 as SEHNR and CDR2 as FQNEAQ (reference sequence). CDR3 sequence (DNA): TGTGCCAGCAGCTTAGCGCAGTTGGGAAATGAAAAACTGTTTTTT. It encodes CASSLAQLGNEKLFF.

This CDR3 reads CASSPSGDNEQFF. CDR3 sequence (DNA): TGCGCCAGCAGCCCGTCAGGGGATAATGAGCAGTTCTTC. The gene calls are TRBV10-1 and TRBJ2-1, with TRBD1 as a possible D gene (6 bases). The ends were cut back, 6 bases at V and 7 bases at J, with 13 bases in the middle. Germline V lookup: CDR1 WNHNN, CDR2 SYGVQD (reference sequence). The CDR3 extends over 13 amino acids.

This clone was detected a few times. The V call is TRBV4-3, the J call TRBJ1-5, with D tentatively TRBD1 (6 bases). This CDR3 comprises 15 residues. The V gene lost 3 bases and the J gene lost 5 bases, with 14 bases spanning the gap. Germline assignment: CDR1 LGHNA and CDR2 YSLEER. The CDR3 spells CASSQALQGDQPQHF. The CDR3 DNA is TGCGCCAGCAGCCAGGCACTACAGGGTGATCAGCCCCAGCATTTT.

The chain recombines TRBV28 with TRBJ2-7; D might be TRBD1 (5 bases). Trimming pared 4 bases from V and 5 bases from J, leaving 9 bases between. CDR1 is MDHEN and CDR2 is SYDVKM in the germline V gene. The CDR3 runs to 12 residues. CDR3 sequence (DNA): TGTGCCAGCAGTTCAAGCAGGGACGAGCAGTACTTC. Its protein product is CASSSSRDEQYF.

The CDR3 loop reads CASIVAGGGTEAFF. CDR3 DNA sequence: TGTGCCAGCATAGTGGCCGGCGGGGGCACTGAAGCTTTCTTT. This chain links TRBV6-1 with TRBJ1-1; D perhaps matches TRBD1 (5 bases). Germline values: CDR1 MNHNS, CDR2 SASEGT. V shed 7 bases and J shed 4 bases, with 16 bases lying between them. CDR3 length equals 14 residues.

This rearrangement joins TRBV19 to TRBJ1-2, with a tentative D call TRBD1 (5 bases). CDR3 length: 14 amino acids. Trimming removed 3 bases from V and 5 bases from J, with 13 bases in between. Germline V gene sequence: CDR1 LNHDA, CDR2 SQIVND (reference sequence). For the CDR3, the DNA is TGTGCCAGTAGTATCCCGGGACGGCCTTATGGCTACACCTTC. Its translation is CASSIPGRPYGYTF.

The chain has TRBV6-1 and TRBJ2-7; D is unclear. CDR3 length: 11 amino acids. CDR1 and CDR2 from the germline V gene are MNHNS and SASEGT. Trimming took off 4 bases at V and 11 bases at J, with 12 bases between the two ends. The CDR3, as DNA: TGTGCCAGCAGTGTGAATTGGGTGGAGTACTTC. It encodes CASSVNWVEYF.

This clone has ten or more counts. In the same sample, other DNA sequences code for this CDR3. The chain joins TRBV27 to TRBJ1-1; TRBD1 aligns across 8 bases. The germline V gene has CDR1 MNHEY and CDR2 SMNVEV (reference sequence). Trimming removed 5 bases from V and 0 bases from J; junction bases left unmatched: 2. The CDR3 sequence is 14 residues long. The chain's CDR3 is CASSLRGLNTEAFF. The CDR3 coding sequence is TGTGCCAGCAGTCTCAGGGGGCTGAACACTGAAGCTTTCTTT.

This chain links TRBV28 with TRBJ2-3, with a tentative D call TRBD2 (5 bases). This CDR3 has 14 residues. Germline loops: CDR1 MDHEN, CDR2 SYDVKM. Between the trimmed V and J ends, which lost 4 bases and 4 bases, there was a span of 12 bases. CDR3 nucleotides: TGTGCCAGCAGTTCCAACTACGGGGCAGATACGCAGTATTTT. Protein sequence: CASSSNYGADTQYF.

This clone was recorded only once. The chain is built from TRBV29-1 and TRBJ1-2, with D tentatively TRBD1 (5 bases). V lost 3 bases, J lost 8 bases, and 13 bases lay in between. Germline V gives CDR1 SQVTM, CDR2 ANQGSEA. The CDR3 totals 12 residues. The CDR3 region is CSVDPGVWGYTF. Here the CDR3 DNA reads TGCAGCGTTGATCCGGGGGTATGGGGCTACACCTTC.

The chain uses TRBV6-1 and TRBJ1-6, with D uncertain. V was shortened by 2 bases and J by 6 bases, with 8 bases between the two germline ends. The CDR3 runs 14 residues. Germline-derived CDR1 and CDR2 are MNHNS and SASEGT. CDR3 amino acids: CASSETGINSPLHF. The CDR3 nucleotides read TGTGCCAGCAGTGAAACGGGGATTAATTCACCCCTCCACTTT.

V is TRBV7-8 and J is TRBJ2-7; D gene ambiguous. Germline loops: CDR1 SGHVS, CDR2 FQNEAQ. V was clipped by 4 bases and J by 1 base, with 14 bases between them. The CDR3 is 15 residues long. Written as DNA, the CDR3 is TGTGCCAGCAGCTCCCGGCTGGGAAAGTCCTACGAGCAGTACTTC. Translated, it gives CASSSRLGKSYEQYF.

V usage is TRBV7-8 and J usage is TRBJ2-5; D is perhaps TRBD1 or TRBD2 (5 bases each). The CDR3 covers 15 residues. CDR1 and CDR2 (germline): SGHVS, FQNEAQ. Trimming took off 3 bases at V and 3 bases at J, with 14 bases between the two ends. CDR3 in DNA: TGTGCCAGCAGCTTCGAGTTCGGGGACGAAGAGACCCAGTACTTC. It yields the protein CASSFEFGDEETQYF.

The chain is built from TRBV7-8 and TRBJ1-4; 9 bases line up with TRBD1. V was clipped by 1 base and J by 8 bases; unmatched bases: 8. CDR1 SGHVS and CDR2 FQNEAQ come from the germline V gene. The CDR3 is 16 residues long. CDR3 amino acids: CASSLGEQGAGEKLFF. DNA of the CDR3: TGTGCCAGCAGCTTAGGGGAACAGGGGGCGGGCGAAAAACTGTTTTTT.

The chain uses TRBV9 and TRBJ1-2; the D is unclear. The V gene's germline CDR1 is SGDLS and CDR2 YYNGEE. This CDR3 comprises 15 residues. The V end lost 0 bases, the J end lost 8 bases, and 17 bases lay between the germline ends. CDR3 sequence reads: CASSVAEGQQGGYTF. The CDR3 coding sequence is TGTGCCAGCAGCGTAGCCGAGGGCCAACAAGGGGGCTACACCTTC.

This chain connects TRBV5-4 to TRBJ1-4; TRBD1 matches at 9 bases. The ends lost 4 bases at V and 6 bases at J; junction bases unmatched: 7. This CDR3 contains 15 residues. Germline CDR1 SGHNT, CDR2 YYREEE (reference sequence). CDR3 bases: TGTGCCAGCAGCGTACGGACAGGGGAGCATGAAAAACTGTTTTTT. It is translated as CASSVRTGEHEKLFF. The full variable domain, in which reference TRBV5-4 and TRBJ1-4 provide the parts outside the CDR3, is ETGVTQSPTHLIKTRGQQVTLRCSSQSGHNTVSWYQQALGQGPQFIFQYYREEENGRGNFPPRFSGLQFPNYSSELNVNALELDDSALYLCASSVRTGEHEKLFFGSGTQLSVL.

V is TRBV5-1 and J is TRBJ1-1; possibly TRBD1 for D (6 bases). Germline CDR1 is SGHRS and CDR2 is YFSETQ. There are 15 residues in the CDR3. V was pared by 5 bases and J by 4 bases, with 18 bases between. CDR3 in amino acids: CASSWGGHQGTEAFF. The CDR3 DNA is TGCGCCAGCAGTTGGGGGGGACACCAAGGCACTGAAGCTTTCTTT.

The rearrangement joins TRBV5-1 to TRBJ2-2; either TRBD1 or TRBD2 may supply D (6 bases each). Trimming pared 0 bases from V and 5 bases from J, leaving 11 bases between. The CDR3 length is 15 residues. Germline lookup yields CDR1 SGHRS and CDR2 YFSETQ. The DNA for the CDR3 is TGCGCCAGCAGCTTGGATCGGGGGCTTACCGGGGAGCTGTTTTTT. Amino acids: CASSLDRGLTGELFF.

The chain recombines TRBV19 with TRBJ2-6; D remains unclear. V was pared by 1 base and J by 3 bases, with 10 bases between. The CDR3 is made up of 16 amino acids. Germline V gives CDR1 LNHDA, CDR2 SQIVND (reference sequence). CDR3: CASSIGVGYGANVLTF. The DNA of the CDR3 is TGTGCCAGTAGTATAGGGGTGGGGTATGGGGCCAACGTCCTGACTTTC.